This is a list of T cell receptor beta chains from one sample in a study of T cell responses to AZD1222 COVID-19 vaccine. Assay: immunoSEQ multiplex PCR; the TCRdb copy retains only in-frame clones and omits some. The table has tens of thousands of clones, under 95% seen once. This material consisted of peripheral blood, taken on day 0 of AZD1222 vaccination. The source is an adult in good health. CDR3s include the opening cysteine and the closing phenylalanine or tryptophan. Fields, in order: D gene, J gene, clone size, V gene, CDR3 protein, CDR3 DNA. D genes are given only for firm matches. Clone size is given for some rows only: seen once, a few or many times, or a class if the clone is expanded.

. TRBJ2-5 . TRBV10-3 CAIGEETQYF TGTGCCATCGGTGAAGAGACCCAGTACTTC
. TRBJ1-1 . TRBV2 CASKREGEFEAEAFF TGTGCCAGCAAACGGGAGGGGGAATTCGAAGCTGAAGCTTTCTTT
TRBD2 TRBJ2-7 . TRBV4-1 CASSHQLAGSYEQYF TGCGCCAGCAGCCACCAACTAGCGGGCTCCTACGAGCAGTACTTC
. TRBJ1-2 . TRBV5-5 CASSFRPWDGYTF TGTGCCAGCAGCTTCCGACCCTGGGATGGCTACACCTTC
. TRBJ1-1 . TRBV10-3 CAISDRWGAVAEAFF TGTGCCATCAGTGACCGGTGGGGGGCAGTTGCTGAAGCTTTCTTT
TRBD2 TRBJ2-1 . TRBV6-5 CASRLPSGGYEQFF TGTGCCAGCAGACTCCCTAGCGGGGGGTATGAGCAGTTCTTC
TRBD1 TRBJ2-1 . TRBV24-1 CATRGQGNGEQFF TGTGCCACCAGGGGACAGGGGAATGGTGAGCAGTTCTTC
. TRBJ2-2 once TRBV7-2 CASSQKNTGELFF TGTGCCAGCAGCCAAAAGAACACCGGGGAGCTGTTTTTT
. TRBJ2-1 once TRBV7-6 CASSLEAGSSYNEQFF TGTGCCAGCAGCTTAGAGGCCGGGAGCTCCTACAATGAGCAGTTCTTC
. TRBJ2-7 . TRBV7-9 CATQDRFSTTYEQYF TGTGCCACCCAAGACAGGTTTTCAACCACCTACGAGCAGTACTTC
. TRBJ1-3 . TRBV7-2 CASSLARVDTIYF TGTGCCAGCAGCTTGGCCAGGGTAGACACCATATATTTT
. TRBJ2-5 . TRBV19 CASSIAMEETQYF TGTGCCAGTAGTATAGCGATGGAGGAGACCCAGTACTTC
. TRBJ2-7 . TRBV30 CAWKSTYEQYF TGTGCCTGGAAATCAACCTACGAGCAGTACTTC
. TRBJ1-6 . TRBV6-5 CASSPGVSPLHF TGTGCCAGCAGTCCCGGGGTTTCACCCCTCCACTTT
. TRBJ1-2 . TRBV19 CASSRPPNYGYTF TGTGCCAGTAGTAGACCCCCTAACTATGGCTACACCTTC
TRBD2 TRBJ2-3 . TRBV11-2 CASSAQLAGLTDTQYF TGTGCCAGCAGCGCTCAACTAGCGGGGCTTACAGATACGCAGTATTTT
. TRBJ1-6 few TRBV2 CASKRDSPLHF TGTGCCAGCAAGAGGGATTCACCCCTCCACTTT
. TRBJ2-7 . TRBV7-9 CASSDDRTYEQYF TGTGCCAGCAGCGACGACAGAACCTACGAGCAGTACTTC
. TRBJ1-2 . TRBV30 CAWSARNYGYTF TGTGCCTGGTCAGCGCGTAACTATGGCTACACCTTC
TRBD2 TRBJ2-2 . TRBV7-2 CASSLGGLAGVGAGELFF TGTGCCAGCAGCTTAGGGGGGCTAGCGGGAGTAGGAGCCGGGGAGCTGTTTTTT
TRBD1 TRBJ1-1 . TRBV6-5 CASRPQGGNAEAFF TGTGCCAGCAGGCCACAGGGGGGGAACGCTGAAGCTTTCTTT
TRBD1 TRBJ1-2 . TRBV11-3 CASSLVTGGGYTF TGTGCCAGCAGCTTAGTGACAGGGGGTGGCTACACCTTC